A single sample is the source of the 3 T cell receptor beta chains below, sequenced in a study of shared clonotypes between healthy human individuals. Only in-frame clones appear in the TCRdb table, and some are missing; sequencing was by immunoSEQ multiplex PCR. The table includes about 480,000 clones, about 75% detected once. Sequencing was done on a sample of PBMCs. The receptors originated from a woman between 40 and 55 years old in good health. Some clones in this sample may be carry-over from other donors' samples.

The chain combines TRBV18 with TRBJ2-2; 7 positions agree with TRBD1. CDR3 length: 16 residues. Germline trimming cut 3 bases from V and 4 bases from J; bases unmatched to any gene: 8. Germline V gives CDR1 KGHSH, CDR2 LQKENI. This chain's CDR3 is CASSPEGAAGTGELFF. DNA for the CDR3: TGTGCCAGCTCACCCGAGGGGGCAGCCGGCACCGGGGAGCTGTTTTTT.

CDR3 in amino acids: CASSYEYTGELFF. The CDR3 DNA is TGTGCCAGCAGTTACGAATACACCGGGGAGCTGTTTTTT. The genes are TRBV7-8 and TRBJ2-2; no clear D. CDR3 length: 13 amino acids. Germline V CDR1 and CDR2: SGHVS, FQNEAQ. V lost 6 bases, J lost 3 bases, and 8 bases lay in between.

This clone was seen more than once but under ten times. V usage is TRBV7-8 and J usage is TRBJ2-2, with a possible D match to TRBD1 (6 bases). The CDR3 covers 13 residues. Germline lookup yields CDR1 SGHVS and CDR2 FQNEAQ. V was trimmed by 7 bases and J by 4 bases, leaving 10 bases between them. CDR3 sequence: CASNIGGTGELFF. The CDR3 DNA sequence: TGTGCCAGCAACATAGGGGGCACCGGGGAGCTGTTTTTT.